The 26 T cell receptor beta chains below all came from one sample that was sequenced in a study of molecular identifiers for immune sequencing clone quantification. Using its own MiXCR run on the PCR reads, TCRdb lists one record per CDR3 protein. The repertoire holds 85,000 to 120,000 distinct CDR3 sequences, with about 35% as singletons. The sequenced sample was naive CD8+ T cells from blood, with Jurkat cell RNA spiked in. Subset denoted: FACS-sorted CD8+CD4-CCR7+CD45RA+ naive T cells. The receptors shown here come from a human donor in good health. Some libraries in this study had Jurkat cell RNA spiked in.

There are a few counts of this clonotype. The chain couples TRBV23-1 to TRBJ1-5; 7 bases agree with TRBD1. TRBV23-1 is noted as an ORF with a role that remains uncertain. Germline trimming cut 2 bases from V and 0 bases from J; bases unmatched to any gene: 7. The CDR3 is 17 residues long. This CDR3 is CASSQPGQLYSNQPQHF. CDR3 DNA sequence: TGCGCCAGCAGTCAACCGGGACAGCTTTATAGCAATCAGCCCCAGCATTTT.

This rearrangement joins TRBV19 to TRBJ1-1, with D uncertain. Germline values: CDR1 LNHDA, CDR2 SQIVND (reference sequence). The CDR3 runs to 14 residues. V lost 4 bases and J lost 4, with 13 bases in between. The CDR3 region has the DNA TGTGCCAGTAGTAGGTTTCAGGTCGGCACTGAAGCTTTCTTT. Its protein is CASSRFQVGTEAFF. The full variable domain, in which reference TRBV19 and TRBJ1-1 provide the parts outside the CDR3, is DGGITQSPKYLFRKEGQNVTLSCEQNLNHDAMYWYRQDPGQGLRLIYYSQIVNDFQKGDIAEGYSVSREKKESFPLTVTSAQKNPTAFYLCASSRFQVGTEAFFGQGTRLTVV.

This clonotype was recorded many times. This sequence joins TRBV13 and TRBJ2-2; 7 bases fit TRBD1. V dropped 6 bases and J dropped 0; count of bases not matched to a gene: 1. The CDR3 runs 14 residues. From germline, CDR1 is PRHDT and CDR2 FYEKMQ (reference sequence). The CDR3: CASRDRANTGELFF. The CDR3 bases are TGTGCCAGCAGAGACAGGGCGAACACCGGGGAGCTGTTTTTT.

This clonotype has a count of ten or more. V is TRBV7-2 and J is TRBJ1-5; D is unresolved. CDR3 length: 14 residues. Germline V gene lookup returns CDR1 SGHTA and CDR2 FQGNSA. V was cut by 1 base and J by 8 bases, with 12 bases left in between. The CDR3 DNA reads TGTGCCAGCAGCTTAGAGTGGGAATGGGAGCCCCAGCATTTT. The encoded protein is CASSLEWEWEPQHF.

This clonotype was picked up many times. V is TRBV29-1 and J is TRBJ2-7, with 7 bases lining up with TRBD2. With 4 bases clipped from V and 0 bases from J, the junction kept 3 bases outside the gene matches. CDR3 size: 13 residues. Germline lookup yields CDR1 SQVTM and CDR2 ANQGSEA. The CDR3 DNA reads TGCAGCGTTGGGGGGGGATCCTCCTACGAGCAGTACTTC. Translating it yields CSVGGGSSYEQYF.

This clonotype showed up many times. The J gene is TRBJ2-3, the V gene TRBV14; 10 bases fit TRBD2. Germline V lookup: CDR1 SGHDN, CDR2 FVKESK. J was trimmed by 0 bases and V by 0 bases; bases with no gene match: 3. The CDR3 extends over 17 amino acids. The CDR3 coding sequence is TGTGCCAGCAGCCAAGATCTGGGACTAGCGAGCACAGATACGCAGTATTTT. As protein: CASSQDLGLASTDTQYF.

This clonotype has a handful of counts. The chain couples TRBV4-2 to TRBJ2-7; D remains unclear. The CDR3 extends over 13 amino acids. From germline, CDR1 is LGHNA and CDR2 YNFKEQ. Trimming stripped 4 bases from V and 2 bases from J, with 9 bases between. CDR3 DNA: TGTGCCAGCAGCCCCGACCGCCCCTACGAGCAGTACTTC. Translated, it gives CASSPDRPYEQYF.

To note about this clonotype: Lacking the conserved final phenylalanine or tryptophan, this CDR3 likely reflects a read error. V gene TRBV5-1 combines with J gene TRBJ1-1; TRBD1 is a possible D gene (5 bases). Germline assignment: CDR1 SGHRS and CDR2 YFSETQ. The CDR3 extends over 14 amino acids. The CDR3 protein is CASCLAGTSTEAFI. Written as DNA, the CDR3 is TGCGCCAGCTGCTTGGCAGGGACTTCCACTGAAGCTTTCATT.

The chain's CDR3 is CASSWRQAGYNEQFF. CDR3 coding DNA: TGCGCCAGCAGCTGGCGACAAGCGGGCTACAATGAGCAGTTCTTC. The rearrangement joins TRBV4-3 to TRBJ2-1; the D gene is possibly TRBD2 (6 bases). This CDR3 contains 15 residues. The V end lost 5 bases, the J end lost 3 bases, and 14 bases lay between the germline ends. The germline gives CDR1 LGHNA, CDR2 YSLEER.

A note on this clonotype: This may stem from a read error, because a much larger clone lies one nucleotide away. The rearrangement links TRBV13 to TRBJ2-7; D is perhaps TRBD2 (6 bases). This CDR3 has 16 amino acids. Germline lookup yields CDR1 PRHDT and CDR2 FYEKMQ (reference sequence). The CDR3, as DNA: TGTGCCTGCAGCGCCCCAGGGACTCAAGGCTCCTACGAGCAGTACTTC. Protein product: CACSAPGTQGSYEQYF. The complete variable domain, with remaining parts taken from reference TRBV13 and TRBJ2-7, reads AAGVIQSPRHLIKEKRETATLKCYPIPRHDTVYWYQQGPGQDPQFLISFYEKMQSDKGSIPDRFSAQQFSDYHSELNMSSLELGDSALYFCACSAPGTQGSYEQYFGPGTRLTVT.

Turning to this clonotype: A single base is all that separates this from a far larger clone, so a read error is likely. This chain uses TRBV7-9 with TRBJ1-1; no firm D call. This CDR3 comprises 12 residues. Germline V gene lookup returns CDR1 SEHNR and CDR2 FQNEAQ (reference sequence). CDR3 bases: TGTGCCAGCAGCTTAGCCGGCACTGACGCTTTCTTT. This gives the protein CASSLAGTDAFF.

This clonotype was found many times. The CDR3 is CAISTLSEQFF. The CDR3 coding sequence is TGTGCCATCAGCACCCTGAGTGAGCAGTTCTTC. The V and J genes are TRBV10-3 and TRBJ2-1; D not resolved. CDR3 length: 11 amino acids. The V gene's germline CDR1 is ENHRY and CDR2 SYGVKD. V lost 6 bases, J lost 9 bases, and 9 bases lay in between.

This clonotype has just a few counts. The CDR3 region has the DNA TGTGCCAGCAGCCTAAGGGTTACGCAGTATTTT. Residues: CASSLRVTQYF. V and J are TRBV7-9 and TRBJ2-3; D not certain. CDR3 size: 11 residues. The ends were cut back, 5 bases at V and 8 bases at J, with 8 bases in the middle. Germline V gives CDR1 SEHNR, CDR2 FQNEAQ (reference sequence).

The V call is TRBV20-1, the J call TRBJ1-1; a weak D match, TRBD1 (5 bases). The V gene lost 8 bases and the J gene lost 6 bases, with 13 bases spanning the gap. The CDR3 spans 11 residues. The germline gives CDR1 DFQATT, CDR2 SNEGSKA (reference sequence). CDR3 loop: CSPLGDSEAFF. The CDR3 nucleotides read TGCAGTCCCCTGGGGGACTCTGAAGCTTTCTTT.

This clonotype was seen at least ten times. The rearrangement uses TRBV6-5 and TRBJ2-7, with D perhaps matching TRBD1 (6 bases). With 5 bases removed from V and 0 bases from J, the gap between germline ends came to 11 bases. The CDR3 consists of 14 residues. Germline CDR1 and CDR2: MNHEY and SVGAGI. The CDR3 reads CASSPGTNSYEQYF. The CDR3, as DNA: TGTGCCAGCAGTCCCGGGACAAACTCCTACGAGCAGTACTTC.

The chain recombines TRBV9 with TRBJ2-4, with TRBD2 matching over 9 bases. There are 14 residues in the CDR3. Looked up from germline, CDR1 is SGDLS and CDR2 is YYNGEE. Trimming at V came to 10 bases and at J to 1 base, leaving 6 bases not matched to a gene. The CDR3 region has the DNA TGTGCCCGCGCGGGGGGGGTGGCCAAAAACATTCAGTACTTC. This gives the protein CARAGGVAKNIQYF.

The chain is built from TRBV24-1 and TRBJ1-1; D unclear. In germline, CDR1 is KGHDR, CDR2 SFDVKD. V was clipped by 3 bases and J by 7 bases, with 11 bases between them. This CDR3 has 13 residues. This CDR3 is CATSDTNLDEAFF. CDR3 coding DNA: TGTGCCACCAGTGATACCAATCTCGATGAAGCTTTCTTT.

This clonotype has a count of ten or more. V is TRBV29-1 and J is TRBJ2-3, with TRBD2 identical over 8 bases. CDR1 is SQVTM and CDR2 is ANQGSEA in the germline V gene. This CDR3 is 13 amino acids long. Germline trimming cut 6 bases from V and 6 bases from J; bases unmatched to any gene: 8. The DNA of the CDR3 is TGCAGCGTGGAGCGGGAGTCGGTGGATACGCAGTATTTT. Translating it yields CSVERESVDTQYF.

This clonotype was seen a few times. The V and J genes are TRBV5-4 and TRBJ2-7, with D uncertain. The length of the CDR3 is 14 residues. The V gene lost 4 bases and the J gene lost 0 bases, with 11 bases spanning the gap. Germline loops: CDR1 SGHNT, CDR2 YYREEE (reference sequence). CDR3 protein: CASSPEQGSYEQYF. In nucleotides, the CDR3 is TGTGCCAGCAGCCCGGAACAAGGCTCCTACGAGCAGTACTTC.

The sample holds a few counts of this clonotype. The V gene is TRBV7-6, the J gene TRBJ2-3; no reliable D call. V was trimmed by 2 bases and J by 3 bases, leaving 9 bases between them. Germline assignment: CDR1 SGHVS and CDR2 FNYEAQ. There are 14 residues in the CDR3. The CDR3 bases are TGTGCCAGCAGCTTACGAGTAGTTACAGATACGCAGTATTTT. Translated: CASSLRVVTDTQYF.

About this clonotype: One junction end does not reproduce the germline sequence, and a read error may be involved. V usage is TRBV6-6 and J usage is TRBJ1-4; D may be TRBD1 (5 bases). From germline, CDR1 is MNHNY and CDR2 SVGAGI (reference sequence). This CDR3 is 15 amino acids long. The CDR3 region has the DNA TGTGCCGGCAGTTACTCTGGGGGAACTGATGAAAAACTGTTTTTT. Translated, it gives CAGSYSGGTDEKLFF.

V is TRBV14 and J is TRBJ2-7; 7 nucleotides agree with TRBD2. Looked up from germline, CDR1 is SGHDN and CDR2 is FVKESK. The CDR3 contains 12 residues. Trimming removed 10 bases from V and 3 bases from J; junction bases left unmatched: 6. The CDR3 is CATGRVGYEQYF. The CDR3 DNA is TGTGCCACTGGGAGGGTCGGCTACGAGCAGTACTTC.

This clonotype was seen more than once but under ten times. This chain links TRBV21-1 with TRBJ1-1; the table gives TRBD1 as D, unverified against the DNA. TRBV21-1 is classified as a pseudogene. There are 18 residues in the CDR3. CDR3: CASSKVGAAPPVNTEAFF. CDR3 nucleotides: TGTGCCAGCAGCAAAGTAGGGGCAGCGCCACCCGTGAACACTGAAGCTTTCTTT.

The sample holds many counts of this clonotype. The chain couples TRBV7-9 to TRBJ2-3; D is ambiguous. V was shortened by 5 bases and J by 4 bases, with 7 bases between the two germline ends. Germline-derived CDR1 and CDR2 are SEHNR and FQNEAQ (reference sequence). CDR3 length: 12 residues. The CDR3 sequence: CASSGVPDTQYF. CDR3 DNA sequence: TGTGCCAGCAGCGGGGTTCCAGATACGCAGTATTTT.

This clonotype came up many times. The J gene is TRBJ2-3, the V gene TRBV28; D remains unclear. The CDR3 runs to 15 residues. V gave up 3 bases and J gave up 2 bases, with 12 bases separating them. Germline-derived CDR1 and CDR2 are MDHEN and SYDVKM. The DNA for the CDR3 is TGTGCCAGCAGTTTCTCCGGAACTTACACAGATACGCAGTATTTT. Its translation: CASSFSGTYTDTQYF.

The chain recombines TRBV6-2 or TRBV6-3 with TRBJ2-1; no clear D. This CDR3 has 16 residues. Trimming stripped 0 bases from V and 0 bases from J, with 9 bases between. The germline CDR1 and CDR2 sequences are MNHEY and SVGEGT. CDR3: CASSYSSPLSYNEQFF. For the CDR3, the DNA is TGTGCCAGCAGTTACTCTAGCCCCCTCTCCTACAATGAGCAGTTCTTC.